Listed below are T cell receptor beta chains from one sample, sequenced in a study of shared clonotypes between healthy human individuals. Sequencing used immunoSEQ multiplex PCR; TCRdb keeps in-frame clones, though not all of them. The table shows over 850,000 clones, with about four fifths occurring only once. The sample taken for sequencing was memory CD4+ T cells from PBMCs. The receptors were gathered from a man between 18 and 35 years old in good health. Some clones in this sample may be carry-over from other donors' samples. Each CDR3 is given with its conserved first and last residue. A D gene is named only where the DNA matches it firmly. Only part of the rows carry a size: once, few, many, or a class if the clone is expanded.

>-|TRBJ2-2|TRBV4-1|-
CASSQDPGRELFF
TGCGCCAGCAGCCAGGACCCCGGCAGGGAGCTGTTTTTT
>-|TRBJ2-6|TRBV7-3|-
CASSLSGGPGANVLTF
TGTGCCAGCAGCTTATCCGGGGGGCCTGGGGCCAACGTCCTGACTTTC
>-|TRBJ1-1|TRBV6-4|-
CASRDETGEAFF
TGTGCCAGCAGGGACGAGACAGGCGAAGCTTTCTTT
>-|TRBJ2-3|TRBV29-1|-
CSVTTLPVSTDTQYF
TGCAGCGTTACGACCCTCCCAGTCAGCACAGATACGCAGTATTTT
>-|TRBJ1-3|TRBV7-9|-
CASSLTPRESGNTIYF
TGTGCCAGCAGCTTAACTCCCAGGGAGTCCGGAAACACCATATATTTT
>TRBD1|TRBJ1-1|TRBV19|-
CASSNPGGKLEAFF
TGTGCCAGTAGTAATCCAGGGGGAAAGCTTGAAGCTTTCTTT
>TRBD1|TRBJ1-4|TRBV29-1|-
CSAKGQGVEKLFF
TGCAGCGCCAAGGGACAGGGGGTTGAAAAACTGTTTTTT
>-|TRBJ1-2|TRBV6-1|-
CASSEAYRAPLYGYTF
TGTGCCAGCAGTGAAGCGTATAGGGCGCCCCTCTATGGCTACACCTTC
>TRBD1|TRBJ1-5|TRBV4-1|-
CASSQDPGQGWEPQHF
TGCGCCAGCAGCCAAGATCCTGGACAGGGGTGGGAGCCCCAGCATTTT
>-|TRBJ2-7|TRBV5-1|few
CASSYLDSAYEQYF
TGCGCCAGCAGCTATCTGGACTCAGCCTACGAGCAGTACTTC
>TRBD1|TRBJ1-2|TRBV5-4|once
CASSHRDRARGYTF
TGTGCCAGCAGTCACCGGGACAGGGCCCGCGGCTACACCTTC
>TRBD1|TRBJ1-2|TRBV29-1|many
CSMWQGGGYTF
TGCAGCATGTGGCAGGGGGGTGGCTACACCTTC
>-|TRBJ2-1|TRBV7-3|-
CASSEGAAYNEQFF
TGTGCCAGCAGCGAAGGCGCCGCCTACAATGAGCAGTTCTTC
>-|TRBJ2-1|TRBV10-2|-
CASRMPVQAQQFF
TGCGCCAGCAGGATGCCCGTACAGGCCCAGCAGTTCTTC
>-|TRBJ1-2|TRBV5-5|-
CASRGSNYGYTF
TGTGCCAGCCGAGGCAGTAACTATGGCTACACCTTC
>TRBD1|TRBJ2-7|TRBV28|few
CASSRGGSGSYEQYF
TGTGCCAGCAGTCGAGGGGGCTCAGGCTCCTACGAGCAGTACTTC
>-|TRBJ2-1|TRBV25-1|-
CASSASTSTNEQFF
TGTGCCAGCAGCGCCTCCACCTCTACGAATGAGCAGTTCTTC